This is a list of T cell receptor beta chains from one sample in a study of CD8+ T cells in alopecia areata. Sequenced by immunoSEQ multiplex PCR; TCRdb stores in-frame clones only, minus some. The sample has about 200,000 clones; about three fifths are singletons. Sequencing was performed on CD4+ T cells sorted from blood, taken at week 0. These receptor sequences come from a human donor with alopecia areata. The CDR3 runs from the conserved cysteine through the conserved F or W. The D gene is left open where the match is weak. The size field is filled for only some rows; it gives once, few, many or a size class.

v_gene: TRBV20-1; d_gene: NA; abundance: NA; j_gene: TRBJ1-1; CDR3nt: TGCAGTGCTACCGCCCACTTGGGAGCTTTCTTT; CDR3aa: CSATAHLGAFF
v_gene: TRBV27; d_gene: NA; abundance: NA; j_gene: TRBJ1-5; CDR3nt: TGTGCCAGCAGTGGGGGCTCTCAGCCCCAGCATTTT; CDR3aa: CASSGGSQPQHF
v_gene: TRBV27; d_gene: NA; abundance: NA; j_gene: TRBJ1-4; CDR3nt: TGTGCCAGCAGTTCCCATAGTGCAACTAATGAAAAACTGTTTTTT; CDR3aa: CASSSHSATNEKLFF
v_gene: TRBV13; d_gene: TRBD1; abundance: NA; j_gene: TRBJ2-7; CDR3nt: TGTGCCAGCAGCTGGGGAAGCGGGACAGGGGGAGAGCAGTACTTC; CDR3aa: CASSWGSGTGGEQYF
v_gene: TRBV10-3; d_gene: TRBD2; abundance: NA; j_gene: TRBJ2-3; CDR3nt: TGTGCCATCAGTGAGTGGCTAGCGGGAGCCACAGATACGCAGTATTTT; CDR3aa: CAISEWLAGATDTQYF
v_gene: TRBV7-9; d_gene: NA; abundance: few; j_gene: TRBJ2-3; CDR3nt: TGTGCCGCGGGGGCCGGGGCGACGGTGTCAGATACGCAGTATTTT; CDR3aa: CAAGAGATVSDTQYF
v_gene: TRBV5-1; d_gene: NA; abundance: NA; j_gene: TRBJ2-1; CDR3nt: TGCGCCAGCAGCTTGGAGGCTAGCGCAAACAATGAGCAGTTCTTC; CDR3aa: CASSLEASANNEQFF
v_gene: TRBV2; d_gene: TRBD1; abundance: NA; j_gene: TRBJ2-1; CDR3nt: TGTGCCAGCAGCGTTCGACAGGGTGAGTTCTTC; CDR3aa: CASSVRQGEFF
v_gene: TRBV19; d_gene: NA; abundance: NA; j_gene: TRBJ1-1; CDR3nt: TGTGCCAGTAAGGGGCAGGGGTTTAACACTGAAGCTTTCTTT; CDR3aa: CASKGQGFNTEAFF
v_gene: TRBV6-6; d_gene: NA; abundance: NA; j_gene: TRBJ1-5; CDR3nt: TGTGCCAGCAGTTACCGTAGTGGAGGGCAGCCCCAGCATTTT; CDR3aa: CASSYRSGGQPQHF
v_gene: TRBV5-6; d_gene: NA; abundance: NA; j_gene: TRBJ2-3; CDR3nt: TGTGCCAGCAGCTTGGGACAACTCTTGGATACGCAGTATTTT; CDR3aa: CASSLGQLLDTQYF
v_gene: TRBV7-6; d_gene: NA; abundance: NA; j_gene: TRBJ2-7; CDR3nt: TGTGCCAGCAGCCTTAACTCCTACGAGCAGTACTTC; CDR3aa: CASSLNSYEQYF
v_gene: TRBV7-2; d_gene: TRBD2; abundance: NA; j_gene: TRBJ2-3; CDR3nt: TGTGCCAGCAGCCTTCGACTAGCGGGGGGGCCAGATACGCAGTATTTT; CDR3aa: CASSLRLAGGPDTQYF
v_gene: TRBV7-9; d_gene: NA; abundance: NA; j_gene: TRBJ1-1; CDR3nt: TGTGCCAGCAGCTTAGGATCGGGATCAGGGAACACTGAAGCTTTCTTT; CDR3aa: CASSLGSGSGNTEAFF
v_gene: TRBV9; d_gene: TRBD2; abundance: NA; j_gene: TRBJ2-1; CDR3nt: TGTGCCAGCAGCGTAACTAGCGGGCCATACAATGAGCAGTTCTTC; CDR3aa: CASSVTSGPYNEQFF
v_gene: TRBV4-1; d_gene: NA; abundance: few; j_gene: TRBJ2-5; CDR3nt: TGCGCCAGCAGCCAAAGAGAGGGGCCGGCTTACGAGACCCAGTACTTC; CDR3aa: CASSQREGPAYETQYF
v_gene: TRBV5-4; d_gene: TRBD1; abundance: few; j_gene: TRBJ1-2; CDR3nt: TGTGCCAGCAGATACGACAGGGACTTTCATGGCTACACCTTC; CDR3aa: CASRYDRDFHGYTF
v_gene: TRBV18; d_gene: NA; abundance: NA; j_gene: TRBJ2-6; CDR3nt: TGTGCCAGCTCACCTGGGTTAGGGGCCAACGTCCTGACTTTC; CDR3aa: CASSPGLGANVLTF
v_gene: TRBV5-1; d_gene: NA; abundance: NA; j_gene: TRBJ2-2; CDR3nt: TGCGCCAGCAGCTTGGGTTGGGACACCGGGGAGCTGTTTTTT; CDR3aa: CASSLGWDTGELFF
v_gene: TRBV18; d_gene: NA; abundance: NA; j_gene: TRBJ2-7; CDR3nt: TGTGCCAGCTCACCATCCGCCCTCGAGCAGTACTTC; CDR3aa: CASSPSALEQYF
v_gene: TRBV29-1; d_gene: NA; abundance: NA; j_gene: TRBJ1-1; CDR3nt: TGCAGCGTCCCACGAGCAGTGAACACTGAAGCTTTCTTT; CDR3aa: CSVPRAVNTEAFF
v_gene: TRBV30; d_gene: TRBD1; abundance: NA; j_gene: TRBJ2-7; CDR3nt: TGTGCCTGGAGCCCACAGGGGACCTACGAGCAGTACTTC; CDR3aa: CAWSPQGTYEQYF
v_gene: TRBV7-2; d_gene: TRBD1; abundance: NA; j_gene: TRBJ2-7; CDR3nt: TGTGCCAGCAGCTTTACCGGGACAGGGCCCTACGAGCAGTACTTC; CDR3aa: CASSFTGTGPYEQYF
v_gene: TRBV5-1; d_gene: NA; abundance: NA; j_gene: TRBJ2-7; CDR3nt: TGCGCCAGCAGCTTGGAGGCATCAAACGTTGGCGAGCAGTACTTC; CDR3aa: CASSLEASNVGEQYF
v_gene: TRBV5-1; d_gene: NA; abundance: NA; j_gene: TRBJ1-4; CDR3nt: TGCGCCAGCAGTTCGGGGGTTAGAAATGAAAAACTGTTTTTT; CDR3aa: CASSSGVRNEKLFF
v_gene: TRBV15; d_gene: NA; abundance: NA; j_gene: TRBJ1-1; CDR3nt: TGTGCCACCAGCAGAGCGGGGGCTTCTAGGACTGAAGCTTTCTTT; CDR3aa: CATSRAGASRTEAFF
v_gene: TRBV30; d_gene: TRBD1; abundance: NA; j_gene: TRBJ1-5; CDR3nt: TGTGCCTGGAGCGGACAGGCCAATCAGCCCCAGCATTTT; CDR3aa: CAWSGQANQPQHF
v_gene: TRBV5-6; d_gene: NA; abundance: NA; j_gene: TRBJ2-7; CDR3nt: TGTGCCAGCAGTTCATATCTACAGCAGTACTTC; CDR3aa: CASSSYLQQYF
v_gene: TRBV19; d_gene: NA; abundance: NA; j_gene: TRBJ1-5; CDR3nt: TGTGCCAGTATCACCGATGCAGGTATGGGGCTCGTACAGCCCCAGCATTTT; CDR3aa: CASITDAGMGLVQPQHF
v_gene: TRBV6-1; d_gene: NA; abundance: NA; j_gene: TRBJ1-1; CDR3nt: TGTGCCAGCAGTGAATATTGGGTGGGGAACACTGAAGCTTTCTTT; CDR3aa: CASSEYWVGNTEAFF
v_gene: TRBV5-1; d_gene: NA; abundance: NA; j_gene: TRBJ2-5; CDR3nt: TGCGCCAGCAGCGAGGGGTTGGCGGAGACCCAGTACTTC; CDR3aa: CASSEGLAETQYF
v_gene: TRBV9; d_gene: TRBD1; abundance: NA; j_gene: TRBJ2-5; CDR3nt: TGTGCCAGCAGCACAATAGGGGGCGCGGAGACCCAGTACTTC; CDR3aa: CASSTIGGAETQYF
v_gene: TRBV6-5; d_gene: NA; abundance: NA; j_gene: TRBJ2-5; CDR3nt: TGTGCCAGCAGAGGAGAAGAGACCCAGTACTTC; CDR3aa: CASRGEETQYF
v_gene: TRBV10-1; d_gene: NA; abundance: few; j_gene: TRBJ2-1; CDR3nt: TGCGCCAGCAGTGAGAATTCAGGGAGCAATGAGCAGTTCTTC; CDR3aa: CASSENSGSNEQFF
v_gene: TRBV6-6; d_gene: NA; abundance: once; j_gene: TRBJ1-5; CDR3nt: TGTGCCAGCAGAAGCAGAGGGGCCCAGCATTTT; CDR3aa: CASRSRGAQHF
v_gene: TRBV7-2; d_gene: TRBD2; abundance: NA; j_gene: TRBJ2-5; CDR3nt: TGTGCCAGCAGCTTAGGCGGGAGGGGGGAGACCCAGTACTTC; CDR3aa: CASSLGGRGETQYF
v_gene: TRBV4-1; d_gene: NA; abundance: NA; j_gene: TRBJ2-7; CDR3nt: TGCGCCAGCAGCCAAGGAAGAGCGGGCGGCGAGCAGTACTTC; CDR3aa: CASSQGRAGGEQYF
v_gene: TRBV29-1; d_gene: NA; abundance: once; j_gene: TRBJ2-1; CDR3nt: TGCAGCAGGCAGGGGAGGAACAATGAGCAGTTCTTC; CDR3aa: CSRQGRNNEQFF
v_gene: TRBV19; d_gene: NA; abundance: NA; j_gene: TRBJ1-2; CDR3nt: TGTGCCAGTAGTACCTACGGAGAAGGGGGAAATGGCTACACCTTC; CDR3aa: CASSTYGEGGNGYTF
v_gene: TRBV29-1; d_gene: NA; abundance: NA; j_gene: TRBJ2-2; CDR3nt: TGCAGCGTTGTGGGACAACGGAACACCGGGGAGCTGTTTTTT; CDR3aa: CSVVGQRNTGELFF
v_gene: TRBV10-3; d_gene: TRBD2; abundance: few; j_gene: TRBJ2-7; CDR3nt: TGTGCCATCAGTGGAGCGGGGGACTACGAGCAGTACTTC; CDR3aa: CAISGAGDYEQYF
v_gene: TRBV6-6; d_gene: NA; abundance: few; j_gene: TRBJ2-3; CDR3nt: TGTGCCAGCAGTTACGTTATCGGAAGCACAGATACGCAGTATTTT; CDR3aa: CASSYVIGSTDTQYF